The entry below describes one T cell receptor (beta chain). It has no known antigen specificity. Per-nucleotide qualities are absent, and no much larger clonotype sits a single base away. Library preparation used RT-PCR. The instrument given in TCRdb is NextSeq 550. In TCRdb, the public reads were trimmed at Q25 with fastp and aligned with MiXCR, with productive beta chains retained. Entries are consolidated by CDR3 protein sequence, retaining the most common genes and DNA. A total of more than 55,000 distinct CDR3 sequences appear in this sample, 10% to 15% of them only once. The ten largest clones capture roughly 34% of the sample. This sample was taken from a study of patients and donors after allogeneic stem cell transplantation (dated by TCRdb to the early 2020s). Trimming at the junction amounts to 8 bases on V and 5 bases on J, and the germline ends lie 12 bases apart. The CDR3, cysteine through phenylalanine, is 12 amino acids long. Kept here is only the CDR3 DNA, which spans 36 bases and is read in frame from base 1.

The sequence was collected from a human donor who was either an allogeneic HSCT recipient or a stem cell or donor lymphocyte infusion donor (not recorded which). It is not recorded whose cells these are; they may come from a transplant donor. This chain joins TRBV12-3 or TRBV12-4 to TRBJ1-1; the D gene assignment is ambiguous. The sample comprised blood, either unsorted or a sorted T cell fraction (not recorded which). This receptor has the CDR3 CASGEVWTEAFF. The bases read TGTGCCAGCGGAGAAGTCTGGACTGAAGCTTTCTTT.